The TCR beta chain under discussion was sequenced for a study of vaccination effects on CD4 cells after COVID-19. V was pared by 2 bases and J by 3 bases, with 2 bases of the junction left unmatched. The CDR3 runs 14 residues. Germline CDR1 reads SGHNT; CDR2 reads YENEEA. Before any sequencing was done, the ViraFEST assay used viral peptide pools to expand antigen-specific CD4+ T cells. Following a roughly 9-day culture, CD4+ T cells were purified. The person had PCR-confirmed SARS-CoV-2 infection between March and December 2020. The authors used an HIV-1 Nef peptide pool as the negative control culture. Some clones are missing from TCRdb's copy, which holds only in-frame ones; the method was immunoSEQ multiplex PCR. The data contain roughly 70,000 clones, about 69% of them singletons. General study findings and limits: For convalescents, most of the spike-reactive clones seen post-vaccine were new vaccine-induced clones. The study dataset contains few convalescent patients and includes no early post-infection timepoints.

With regard to this clone: Its antigen is currently unknown.

This specimen was CD4+ T cells from PBMCs cultured with HIV peptides, taken before COVID-19 vaccination. Specified subset: HIV-1 Nef peptide pool negative control/reference culture. This TCR was sampled from a human donor who had a prior SARS-CoV-2 infection. The rearrangement links TRBV11-3 to TRBJ2-7; 9 positions agree with TRBD2. CDR3 residues: CASSLLAGIYEQYF. CDR3 nucleotide sequence: TGTGCCAGCAGCTTACTAGCGGGAATCTACGAGCAGTACTTC.